The 6 T cell receptor beta chains reported below all come from one sample, sequenced in a study of cytomegalovirus exposure and HLA in healthy donors. In the PCR, 60 Vbeta and 13 Jbeta primers were used. Some clones are missing from TCRdb's copy, which holds only in-frame ones; the method was immunoSEQ multiplex PCR. The profile covers 120,000 to 150,000 clones, with 70% to 85% appearing a single time and more than 1.5% taken by the ten largest. Sequences were obtained from PBMCs. The receptors here all came from a woman in her thirties or forties in good health and CMV-seronegative.

This chain joins TRBV20-1 and TRBJ1-1, with a weak D call TRBD1 (5 bases). Germline loops: CDR1 DFQATT, CDR2 SNEGSKA (reference sequence). The CDR3 runs 11 residues. CDR3 loop: CRGPLNTEAFF. CDR3 coding DNA: TGCAGGGGACCTTTGAACACTGAAGCTTTCTTT.

The chain employs TRBV7-9 and TRBJ2-4; 8 bases map to TRBD1. This CDR3 comprises 17 residues. The V gene end was trimmed by 4 bases and the J gene end by 0 bases; junction bases not matched to a gene: 8. Germline CDR1 and CDR2: SEHNR and FQNEAQ (reference sequence). The CDR3 DNA follows: TGTGCCAGCAGCTCCTATTTGACAGGGGAAGCCAAAAACATTCAGTACTTC. Translation: CASSSYLTGEAKNIQYF. Based on the CDR3 plus reference TRBV7-9 and TRBJ2-4, the full variable domain is DTGVSQNPRHKITKRGQNVTFRCDPISEHNRLYWYRQTLGQGPEFLTYFQNEAQLEKSRLLSDRFSAERPKGSFSTLEIQRTEQGDSAMYLCASSSYLTGEAKNIQYFGAGTRLSVL.

The chain links TRBV2 to TRBJ2-3; 12 bases match TRBD2. Trimming at V came to 4 bases and at J to 1 base, leaving 9 bases not matched to a gene. The V gene's germline CDR1 is SNHLY and CDR2 FYNNEI. The CDR3 is 18 residues long. The CDR3 protein is CASSVSWASGRGTDTQYF. The CDR3 bases are TGTGCCAGCAGTGTCTCGTGGGCTAGCGGGAGGGGCACAGATACGCAGTATTTT.

The chain joins TRBV4-2 to TRBJ2-3, with D unresolved. The germline gives CDR1 LGHNA, CDR2 YNFKEQ. V lost 1 base, J lost 0 bases, and 17 bases lay in between. This CDR3 is built from 18 residues. The CDR3 sequence is CASSQGAPIYSSTDTQYF. The CDR3 DNA follows: TGTGCCAGCAGCCAAGGTGCCCCAATCTATTCTAGCACAGATACGCAGTATTTT.

CDR3 bases: TGTGCCAGCAGCTCCCCGGGTGAGAAAGCTAACTATGGCTACACCTTC. Its translation: CASSSPGEKANYGYTF. The chain couples TRBV7-9 to TRBJ1-2; D gene ambiguous. Germline CDR1 reads SEHNR; CDR2 reads FQNEAQ (reference sequence). CDR3 length: 16 residues. Trimming took 4 bases from V and 0 from J, leaving 15 bases between them. Together with reference TRBV7-9 and TRBJ1-2, the CDR3 gives the full variable domain: DTGVSQNPRHKITKRGQNVTFRCDPISEHNRLYWYRQTLGQGPEFLTYFQNEAQLEKSRLLSDRFSAERPKGSFSTLEIQRTEQGDSAMYLCASSSPGEKANYGYTFGSGTRLTVV.

The chain carries TRBV27 and TRBJ1-2, with D possibly being TRBD1 (6 bases). The CDR3 consists of 17 residues. Per germline, CDR1 MNHEY and CDR2 SMNVEV (reference sequence). The ends were cut back, 6 bases at V and 0 bases at J, with 20 bases in the middle. Here the CDR3 DNA reads TGTGCCAGCAGACATCGGACAGAAAACGTAGCTAACTATGGCTACACCTTC. Translating it yields CASRHRTENVANYGYTF.